One sample yielded the 16 T cell receptor beta chains listed below, sequenced in a study of T cell responses to AZD1222 COVID-19 vaccine. The method was immunoSEQ multiplex PCR; TCRdb's version includes in-frame clones alone and lacks a portion of them. This table has some 90,000 clones, roughly 89% appearing once. Sequencing was performed on peripheral blood, taken on day 0 of AZD1222 vaccination. These receptors were taken from an adult in good health.

The V gene is TRBV27, the J gene TRBJ1-1; D gene ambiguous. Trimming cost V 1 base and J 6 bases, with 15 bases left between them. Looked up from germline, CDR1 is MNHEY and CDR2 is SMNVEV (reference sequence). The CDR3 has 15 residues. The CDR3 DNA sequence: TGTGCCAGCAGTTTATGGGCCGCCGATGGGGCTGAAGCTTTCTTT. Protein: CASSLWAADGAEAFF.

This chain links TRBV7-6 with TRBJ2-5; 12 positions agree with TRBD2. The CDR3 has 15 residues. J gave up 2 bases and V 5 bases, and 3 bases lay outside the gene matches. The V gene's germline CDR1 is SGHVS and CDR2 FNYEAQ. The CDR3: CASSPTSGGQETQYF. The CDR3, as DNA: TGTGCCAGCAGCCCCACTAGCGGGGGGCAAGAGACCCAGTACTTC.

The J gene is TRBJ1-5, the V gene TRBV4-3; unclear D gene. CDR1 and CDR2 (germline): LGHNA, YSLEER. The CDR3 contains 14 residues. The V gene lost 4 bases and the J gene lost 4 bases, with 11 bases spanning the gap. CDR3 nucleotide sequence: TGCGCCAGCAGCCCGCAAGGCGGAAATCAGCCCCAGCATTTT. Residues: CASSPQGGNQPQHF.

V usage is TRBV3-1 (or the pseudogene TRBV3-2) and J usage is TRBJ2-1, with D perhaps assigned TRBD1 or TRBD2 (5 bases each). Germline V gene data show CDR1 as LGHDT and CDR2 as YNNKEL (reference sequence). V was shortened by 1 base and J by 6 bases, with 10 bases between the two germline ends. The CDR3 sequence is 14 residues long. As DNA, the CDR3 is TGTGCCAGCAGCCAAGTGTCGAGGGGCAATGAGCAGTTCTTC. Translation: CASSQVSRGNEQFF.

The rearrangement links TRBV6-5 to TRBJ2-1; 7 bases agree with TRBD2. With V trimmed by 2 bases and J by 4 bases, 2 bases remained unmatched. This CDR3 is 14 amino acids long. CDR1 is MNHEY, CDR2 SVGAGI, per germline. CDR3 region: CASSYGAGYNEQFF. The CDR3 DNA is TGTGCCAGCAGTTACGGAGCGGGGTACAATGAGCAGTTCTTC.

The rearrangement uses TRBV7-2 and TRBJ2-1, with 10 bases fitting TRBD2. The V segment lost 5 bases and the J segment 6 bases; nucleotides outside the gene matches: 7. CDR1 and CDR2 from the germline V gene are SGHTA and FQGNSA. The length of the CDR3 is 15 residues. CDR3 amino acids: CASSGTSGNFNEQFF. The CDR3 DNA sequence: TGTGCCAGCAGCGGAACTAGCGGGAATTTCAATGAGCAGTTCTTC.

The chain combines TRBV7-9 with TRBJ2-5; D not resolved. V was cut by 7 bases and J by 0 bases, with 6 bases left in between. The CDR3 contains 12 residues. Germline V gene data show CDR1 as SEHNR and CDR2 as FQNEAQ (reference sequence). CDR3 bases: TGTGCCAGCACCTCGTACCAAGAGACCCAGTACTTC. Translated, it gives CASTSYQETQYF.

The chain joins TRBV6-1 to TRBJ1-1, with 7 nucleotides matching TRBD1. The CDR3 runs to 14 residues. J gave up 7 bases and V 2 bases, and 7 bases lay outside the gene matches. Looked up from germline, CDR1 is MNHNS and CDR2 is SASEGT. CDR3 amino acids: CASSEPWTGDEAFF. The CDR3, as DNA: TGTGCCAGCAGTGAACCCTGGACAGGTGATGAAGCTTTCTTT.

The J gene is TRBJ1-6, the V gene TRBV7-8; no clear D. The germline CDR1 and CDR2 sequences are SGHVS and FQNEAQ. V dropped 1 base and J dropped 7 bases, with 8 bases sitting between them. This CDR3 has 14 residues. The CDR3 sequence: CASSLDGGNSPLHF. The CDR3 DNA reads TGTGCCAGCAGCTTAGACGGAGGGAATTCACCCCTCCACTTT.

The J gene is TRBJ2-1, the V gene TRBV29-1; 11 nucleotides agree with TRBD2. The V gene's germline CDR1 is SQVTM and CDR2 ANQGSEA. The CDR3 extends over 14 amino acids. J lost 8 bases, V lost 6 bases, and 9 bases had no gene match. The DNA of the CDR3 is TGCAGCGTCGTACTAGCGGGAGTTCTCTATGAGCAGTTCTTC. Its protein product is CSVVLAGVLYEQFF.

The chain is built from TRBV7-9 and TRBJ1-1, with D unresolved. Trimming removed 11 bases at V and 4 bases at J, with 14 bases between. Germline V lookup: CDR1 SEHNR, CDR2 FQNEAQ (reference sequence). The length of the CDR3 is 12 residues. The DNA of the CDR3 is TGTGCCGGAACACACGGGCGCACTGAAGCTTTCTTT. Translation gives CAGTHGRTEAFF.

The chain has TRBV5-1 and TRBJ2-3, with 8 bases matching TRBD1. The CDR3 is 15 residues long. Trimming removed 3 bases from V and 5 bases from J; junction bases left unmatched: 8. Germline loops: CDR1 SGHRS, CDR2 YFSETQ. In DNA, the CDR3 is TGCGCCAGCAGCTCATCAGGGGGCCGGGGAGATACGCAGTATTTT. It codes for CASSSSGGRGDTQYF.

The J gene is TRBJ1-1, the V gene TRBV3-1 (or the pseudogene TRBV3-2); tentatively, D is TRBD1 (5 bases). This CDR3 is 16 amino acids long. Trimming left V 1 base short and J 4 bases short, with 16 bases between. CDR1 and CDR2 from the germline V gene are LGHDT and YNNKEL (reference sequence). The CDR3 sequence: CASSQVGASGGTEAFF. The CDR3, as DNA: TGTGCCAGCAGCCAAGTTGGGGCGAGCGGTGGCACTGAAGCTTTCTTT.

CDR3: CASSLTGNDLQPQHF. The CDR3 DNA reads as TGTGCCAGCAGCCTGACAGGGAATGATTTGCAGCCCCAGCATTTT. The V call is TRBV5-8, the J call TRBJ1-5, with 7 nucleotides matching TRBD1. J lost 7 bases, V lost 4 bases, and 11 bases had no gene match. Germline CDR1 is SGHTS and CDR2 is YDEGEE. The CDR3 runs to 15 residues.

This clone was seen a few times. The chain employs TRBV29-1 and TRBJ1-2; D is unclear. Trimming stripped 0 bases from V and 8 bases from J, with 16 bases between. CDR3 length: 14 residues. Germline CDR1 reads SQVTM; CDR2 reads ANQGSEA. The DNA of the CDR3 is TGCAGCGTTGAAGATCTTGCAGGCGGCGAAGGCTACACCTTC. Its translation is CSVEDLAGGEGYTF.

This chain uses TRBV12-3 or TRBV12-4 with TRBJ2-7; D gene ambiguous. CDR3 length: 12 residues. Trimming removed 6 bases from V and 9 bases from J, with 15 bases in between. The CDR3 region is CASSLSSSAQYF. In nucleotides, the CDR3 is TGTGCCAGCAGCCTGTCTTCTTCTGCGCAGTACTTC.